Below are 6 T cell receptor beta chains sequenced from a single sample in a study of cytomegalovirus exposure and HLA in healthy donors. The PCR ran on 60 Vbeta and 13 Jbeta primers. Sequencing used immunoSEQ multiplex PCR; TCRdb keeps in-frame clones, though not all of them. The sample has 85,000 to 100,000 clones, 60% to 70% seen once. Sequenced: PBMCs. The origin of the receptors is a woman aged 25 to 39 in good health and CMV-seronegative.

This clone was seen a handful of times. This chain links TRBV6-5 with TRBJ1-2; TRBD1 matches at 8 bases. The ends lost 6 bases at V and 9 bases at J; junction bases unmatched: 6. Germline V lookup: CDR1 MNHEY, CDR2 SVGAGI. CDR3 size: 12 residues. The CDR3 loop is CASRPGQGSYTF. The CDR3 DNA sequence: TGTGCCAGCAGACCCGGACAGGGTAGCTACACCTTC.

The chain uses TRBV30 and TRBJ1-2; TRBD1 matches 9 bases. This CDR3 comprises 12 residues. Germline values: CDR1 GTSNPN, CDR2 SVGIG (reference sequence). J was trimmed by 8 bases and V by 4 bases; bases with no gene match: 5. The CDR3 DNA follows: TGTGCCTGGACCCGACAGGGGGAGGGCTACACCTTC. Its protein is CAWTRQGEGYTF.

This sequence joins TRBV6-5 and TRBJ2-1, with 8 bases lining up with TRBD2. J lost 0 bases, V lost 4 bases, and 5 bases had no gene match. The CDR3 has 16 amino acids. The germline V gene has CDR1 MNHEY and CDR2 SVGAGI. This CDR3 reads CASSSTGGVSYNEQFF. Here the CDR3 DNA reads TGTGCCAGCAGTTCAACGGGGGGGGTCTCCTACAATGAGCAGTTCTTC.

This clone has just one count. The CDR3 reads CASSTAGGLDAFTF. In DNA form, the CDR3 reads TGTGCCAGTAGTACTGCAGGGGGCTTAGACGCTTTCACCTTC. The rearrangement links TRBV19 to TRBJ1-2; 8 positions agree with TRBD1. V shed 4 bases and J 13 bases; nucleotides not matched to a gene: 14. The CDR3 covers 14 residues. Per germline, CDR1 LNHDA and CDR2 SQIVND (reference sequence).

The sample holds a few counts of this clone. The chain combines TRBV27 with TRBJ1-2; 7 bases are a match to TRBD1. V trimming: 3 bases; J trimming: 5 bases; junction bases outside the gene matches: 12. The length of the CDR3 is 16 residues. CDR1 is MNHEY and CDR2 is SMNVEV in the germline V gene (reference sequence). CDR3 amino acids: CASSFRQGVRGYGYTF. The CDR3 DNA reads as TGTGCCAGCAGTTTCCGGCAGGGGGTACGAGGGTATGGCTACACCTTC.

The J gene is TRBJ1-5, the V gene TRBV2, with 7 bases that match TRBD1. V lost 4 bases, J lost 2 bases, and 5 bases stayed unmatched. The CDR3 loop spans 15 amino acids. Germline V CDR1 and CDR2: SNHLY, FYNNEI. The CDR3, as DNA: TGTGCCAGCAGTGCCCCAACAGGGGGCAATCAGCCCCAGCATTTT. Translating gives CASSAPTGGNQPQHF.